A single sample gave rise to the 28 T cell receptor beta chains below, sequenced in a study of cytomegalovirus exposure and HLA in healthy donors. In the PCR, 60 Vbeta and 13 Jbeta primers were used. Measured with immunoSEQ multiplex PCR; TCRdb has only the in-frame clones, and not every one. Among fewer than 250,000 clones listed, roughly 79% were seen once. The sequenced sample consisted of PBMCs. The receptors stem from a male donor in good health and CMV-seronegative.

Only a few counts were recorded for this clone. The genes are TRBV7-9 and TRBJ2-1, with TRBD1 identical over 11 bases. This CDR3 has 14 amino acids. V was pared by 4 bases and J by 7 bases, with 3 bases of the junction left unmatched. CDR1 and CDR2 (germline): SEHNR, FQNEAQ (reference sequence). Here the CDR3 DNA reads TGTGCCAGCAGCTCCCGGGACAGGGGGAATGAGCAGTTCTTC. Protein: CASSSRDRGNEQFF.

The chain recombines TRBV10-1 with TRBJ2-3; 10 bases are a match to TRBD2. Germline CDR1 and CDR2: WNHNN and SYGVQD (reference sequence). The CDR3 is 17 amino acids. V shed 3 bases and J 2 bases; nucleotides not matched to a gene: 8. CDR3 protein: CASSESAGLAVTDTQYF. The CDR3 DNA reads TGCGCCAGCAGTGAATCCGCTGGACTAGCGGTCACAGATACGCAGTATTTT.

The chain joins TRBV28 to TRBJ2-3; unclear D gene. The CDR3 totals 12 residues. Trimming removed 3 bases from V and 5 bases from J, with 6 bases in between. Germline V gene sequence: CDR1 MDHEN, CDR2 SYDVKM. CDR3 bases: TGTGCCAGCAGTTTCCTCGTAGATACGCAGTATTTT. This gives the protein CASSFLVDTQYF.

This chain's CDR3 is CASSRRTDPYNSPLHF. The CDR3 nucleotides read TGTGCCAGCAGCCGGAGGACCGACCCGTATAATTCACCCCTCCACTTT. The J gene is TRBJ1-6, the V gene TRBV11-1, with D uncertain. The ends were cut back, 5 bases at V and 4 bases at J, with 15 bases in the middle. Germline values: CDR1 SGHAT, CDR2 FQDESV (reference sequence). The CDR3 covers 16 residues.

J is TRBJ2-3 and V is TRBV9; no definite D call. This CDR3 region has 13 residues. Germline-derived CDR1 and CDR2 are SGDLS and YYNGEE. V was cut by 6 bases and J by 6 bases, with 14 bases left in between. The CDR3 loop reads CASNGAASDTQYF. The CDR3 DNA reads as TGTGCCAGCAACGGCGCGGCGTCGGATACGCAGTATTTT.

The chain joins TRBV5-1 to TRBJ1-2, with no clear D. Looked up from germline, CDR1 is SGHRS and CDR2 is YFSETQ. V was clipped by 4 bases and J by 0 bases, with 13 bases between them. The CDR3 consists of 15 residues. CDR3 in amino acids: CASSANRDPNYGYTF. The CDR3 bases are TGCGCCAGCAGCGCCAACAGAGATCCTAACTATGGCTACACCTTC.

This chain uses TRBV18 with TRBJ1-1, with D possibly matching TRBD1 (5 bases). The CDR3 contains 14 residues. The ends were cut back, 2 bases at V and 1 base at J, with 8 bases in the middle. In germline, CDR1 is KGHSH, CDR2 LQKENI. This chain's CDR3 is CASSPVQENTEAFF. In nucleotides, the CDR3 is TGTGCCAGCTCACCAGTACAGGAGAACACTGAAGCTTTCTTT.

The V gene is TRBV10-3, the J gene TRBJ1-1; 9 bases align to TRBD1. V shed 3 bases, J shed 4 bases, and the junction held 6 bases outside the gene matches. CDR3 size: 15 residues. Germline lookup yields CDR1 ENHRY and CDR2 SYGVKD. In DNA form, the CDR3 reads TGTGCCATCAGTGAATTACAGGGGGCGGGCACTGAAGCTTTCTTT. This translates into CAISELQGAGTEAFF.

The chain links TRBV2 to TRBJ1-5; 7 bases map to TRBD1. CDR1 SNHLY and CDR2 FYNNEI come from the germline V gene. CDR3 length: 16 residues. The V and J ends lost 4 bases and 7 bases, in that order; junction bases with no gene match: 13. The CDR3 region has the DNA TGTGCCAGCAGTGGATCTCCGCCAGGGGGAGGACAGCCCCAGCATTTT. It translates to CASSGSPPGGGQPQHF.

The V gene is TRBV29-1, the J gene TRBJ2-5; a possible D gene is TRBD2 (6 bases). Germline V gene sequence: CDR1 SQVTM, CDR2 ANQGSEA. Trimming took off 6 bases at V and 9 bases at J, with 23 bases between the two ends. The CDR3 has 14 amino acids. This CDR3 reads CSVVGGAAGWAQYF. CDR3 DNA: TGCAGCGTGGTTGGCGGGGCTGCAGGGTGGGCCCAGTACTTC.

The rearrangement joins TRBV4-3 to TRBJ2-3; 7 bases fit TRBD2. CDR1 and CDR2 from the germline V gene are LGHNA and YSLEER. V gave up 3 bases and J gave up 0 bases; unmatched junction bases: 6. CDR3 size: 16 residues. The CDR3 sequence: CASSQSSGMSTDTQYF. DNA for the CDR3: TGCGCCAGCAGCCAGTCTAGCGGTATGAGCACAGATACGCAGTATTTT.

A few counts support this clone. The J gene is TRBJ2-5, the V gene TRBV6-1, with D possibly matching TRBD1 (5 bases). Germline values: CDR1 MNHNS, CDR2 SASEGT. Trimming took off 5 bases at V and 9 bases at J, with 19 bases between the two ends. The CDR3 contains 14 residues. In DNA, the CDR3 is TGTGCCAGCAGTCCAGGACATGGTGGTTGGGCCCAGTACTTC. Its translation: CASSPGHGGWAQYF.

This chain links TRBV14 with TRBJ2-4, with 10 bases matching TRBD2. Germline CDR1 reads SGHDN; CDR2 reads FVKESK. This CDR3 contains 17 residues. Germline trimming cut 1 base from V and 6 bases from J; bases unmatched to any gene: 9. CDR3 protein: CASSQALSGGARNIQYF. Here the CDR3 DNA reads TGTGCCAGCAGCCAAGCCCTCAGCGGGGGGGCTCGAAACATTCAGTACTTC. The full variable domain, its missing parts supplied by reference TRBV14 and TRBJ2-4, is EAGVTQFPSHSVIEKGQTVTLRCDPISGHDNLYWYRRVMGKEIKFLLHFVKESKQDESGMPNNRFLAERTGGTYSTLKVQPAELEDSGVYFCASSQALSGGARNIQYFGAGTRLSVL.

J is TRBJ1-1 and V is TRBV28; 7 positions agree with TRBD1. There are 12 residues in the CDR3. The germline V gene encodes CDR1 MDHEN and CDR2 SYDVKM. V trimming: 9 bases; J trimming: 3 bases; junction bases outside the gene matches: 4. The CDR3 nucleotides are TGTGCCAGTCGGGACAGCCACACTGAAGCTTTCTTT. Translating gives CASRDSHTEAFF. Looking up the rest from reference TRBV28 and TRBJ1-1 gives the full variable domain: DVKVTQSSRYLVKRTGEKVFLECVQDMDHENMFWYRQDPGLGLRLIYFSYDVKMKEKGDIPEGYSVSREKKERFSLILESASTNQTSMYLCASRDSHTEAFFGQGTRLTVV.

The chain uses TRBV7-2 and TRBJ2-7; TRBD1 aligns across 10 bases. CDR1 and CDR2 from the germline V gene are SGHTA and FQGNSA. The CDR3 totals 17 residues. Trimming at V came to 1 base and at J to 2 bases, leaving 8 bases not matched to a gene. The CDR3: CASSLESLGTGAYEQYF. Here the CDR3 DNA reads TGTGCCAGCAGCTTAGAAAGCTTGGGGACAGGGGCCTACGAGCAGTACTTC.

The V and J genes are TRBV10-3 and TRBJ2-7, with a tentative D call TRBD1 (7 bases). CDR3 size: 16 residues. Trimming shortened V by 0 bases and J by 2 bases, and 14 bases separated the two germline ends. CDR1 is ENHRY and CDR2 is SYGVKD in the germline V gene. The DNA for the CDR3 is TGTGCCATCAGTGAGTCGTCGGGGGACAGTCCCTACGAGCAGTACTTC. This codes for CAISESSGDSPYEQYF.

This clone has more than one count but fewer than ten. V usage is TRBV7-3 and J usage is TRBJ2-5; 9 nucleotides agree with TRBD1. The germline V gene has CDR1 SGHTA and CDR2 FQGTGA. The CDR3 covers 17 residues. V shed 2 bases and J 1 base; nucleotides not matched to a gene: 8. The CDR3 DNA sequence: TGTGCCAGCAGCTTAGGGTTATCGGGACAGGGCCAAGAGACCCAGTACTTC. Residues: CASSLGLSGQGQETQYF. The complete variable domain, with remaining parts taken from reference TRBV7-3 and TRBJ2-5, reads GAGVSQTPSNKVTEKGKYVELRCDPISGHTALYWYRQSLGQGPEFLIYFQGTGAADDSGLPNDRFFAVRPEGSVSTLKIQRTERGDSAVYLCASSLGLSGQGQETQYFGPGTRLLVL.

V and J are TRBV2 and TRBJ1-5; 10 bases align to TRBD1. Trimming took 6 bases from V and 11 from J; bases not matched to a gene: 7. Germline CDR1 is SNHLY and CDR2 is FYNNEI. The CDR3 has 13 amino acids. CDR3 loop: CASSGTGAFSQHF. CDR3 DNA sequence: TGTGCCAGCAGCGGGACAGGGGCGTTTTCCCAGCATTTT. Full variable domain (missing parts from reference TRBV2 and TRBJ1-5): EPEVTQTPSHQVTQMGQEVILRCVPISNHLYFYWYRQILGQKVEFLVSFYNNEISEKSEIFDDQFSVERPDGSNFTLKIRSTKLEDSAMYFCASSGTGAFSQHFGDGTRLSIL.

V and J are TRBV14 and TRBJ1-1; 8 nucleotides align to TRBD1. Germline assignment: CDR1 SGHDN and CDR2 FVKESK. The J segment lost 1 base and the V segment lost 2 bases, leaving 6 bases of the junction unmatched. The CDR3 consists of 16 residues. CDR3 in amino acids: CASSQPGQGRNTEAFF. In DNA, the CDR3 is TGTGCCAGCAGCCAACCCGGACAGGGAAGGAACACTGAAGCTTTCTTT.

The chain combines TRBV19 with TRBJ1-5; no clear D gene. V was clipped by 2 bases and J by 3 bases, with 20 bases between them. The CDR3 is 18 residues long. Germline CDR1 and CDR2: LNHDA and SQIVND (reference sequence). CDR3 loop: CASSIWLHGEVLNQPQHF. In DNA, the CDR3 is TGTGCCAGTAGTATATGGTTGCATGGTGAGGTGCTCAATCAGCCCCAGCATTTT.

The J gene is TRBJ2-7, the V gene TRBV6-6; TRBD1 aligns across 10 bases. Germline V gene sequence: CDR1 MNHNY, CDR2 SVGAGI (reference sequence). The CDR3 is 15 residues long. J was trimmed by 2 bases and V by 5 bases; bases with no gene match: 6. CDR3 in amino acids: CASSLPDRGTYEQYF. The CDR3 bases are TGTGCCAGCAGTCTCCCGGACAGGGGGACCTACGAGCAGTACTTC.

The DNA for the CDR3 is TGTGCCAGCAGCCTAACCAGGGGTACTAACTATGGCTACACCTTC. As protein: CASSLTRGTNYGYTF. The chain carries TRBV6-5 and TRBJ1-2, with a weak D call TRBD1 (6 bases). There are 15 residues in the CDR3. Germline CDR1 reads MNHEY; CDR2 reads SVGAGI. Between the trimmed V and J ends, which lost 6 bases and 0 bases, there was a span of 14 bases.

The chain has TRBV4-3 and TRBJ2-7, with TRBD2 matching over 10 bases. Germline V gene sequence: CDR1 LGHNA, CDR2 YSLEER. V gave up 1 base and J gave up 2 bases; unmatched junction bases: 5. The CDR3 is made up of 16 amino acids. CDR3 DNA sequence: TGCGCCAGCAGCCAAGCCGGGACTAGCGACCCCTACGAGCAGTACTTC. Its protein is CASSQAGTSDPYEQYF.

In this sample, this clone turned up once. The V and J genes are TRBV15 and TRBJ1-1, with no clear D. Germline CDR1 LNHNV, CDR2 YYDKDF (reference sequence). Trimming took off 0 bases at V and 5 bases at J, with 16 bases between the two ends. This CDR3 comprises 16 residues. The CDR3 loop reads CATSRDSGVRRTEAFF. CDR3 nucleotide sequence: TGTGCCACCAGCAGAGATTCGGGAGTCCGGAGGACTGAAGCTTTCTTT.

The rearrangement links TRBV28 to TRBJ1-2, with 8 bases matching TRBD1. CDR3 length: 13 amino acids. The V gene end was trimmed by 8 bases and the J gene end by 5 bases; junction bases not matched to a gene: 7. Germline V gene data show CDR1 as MDHEN and CDR2 as SYDVKM. The chain's CDR3 is CASLTGGLYGYTF. Written as DNA, the CDR3 is TGTGCCAGCCTAACAGGGGGGCTTTATGGCTACACCTTC.

The genes are TRBV5-6 and TRBJ1-2; D might be TRBD1 (5 bases). This CDR3 comprises 12 residues. The germline V and J ends were trimmed by 1 base and 6 bases, with 7 bases remaining between them. CDR1 is SGHDT, CDR2 YYEEEE, per germline. Written as DNA, the CDR3 is TGTGCCAGCAGCTTGCAAGGGGATGGCTACACCTTC. It translates to CASSLQGDGYTF. Full variable domain (rest looked up from reference TRBV5-6 and TRBJ1-2): DAGVTQSPTHLIKTRGQQVTLRCSPKSGHDTVSWYQQALGQGPQFIFQYYEEEERQRGNFPDRFSGHQFPNYSSELNVNALLLGDSALYLCASSLQGDGYTFGSGTRLTVV.

The V gene is TRBV6-4, the J gene TRBJ2-1; D may be TRBD2 (5 bases). The CDR3 is 16 amino acids. Between the trimmed V and J ends, which lost 4 bases and 1 base, there was a span of 14 bases. Germline loops: CDR1 MRHNA, CDR2 SNTAGT. Here the CDR3 reads CASSVEAAGSYNEQFF. The DNA for the CDR3 is TGTGCCAGCAGTGTTGAAGCGGCAGGTTCCTACAATGAGCAGTTCTTC.

V and J are TRBV6-5 and TRBJ2-5, with a tentative D call TRBD1 (6 bases). With the DNA end fitting TRBJ2-7 better, the J assignment may be wrong. Germline V lookup: CDR1 MNHEY, CDR2 SVGAGI. CDR3 size: 15 residues. The CDR3 here is CASRNEYRALYEQYF. CDR3 sequence (DNA): TGTGCCAGCAGAAACGAGTACAGGGCGCTATACGAGCAGTACTTC.